This T cell receptor (beta chain) comes out of a study of control samples from healthy donors and cancer patients. The CDR3 consists of 14 residues. CDR1 is MDHEN and CDR2 is SYDVKM in the germline V gene. V lost 7 bases, J lost 1 base, and 14 bases lay in between. Sequenced by immunoSEQ multiplex PCR; TCRdb stores in-frame clones only, minus some. The sample lists 45,000 to 60,000 clones, 94% occurring once. The chain carries TRBV28 and TRBJ2-7, with a possible D match to TRBD1 (6 bases). Sample: blood. The sequence derives from a man aged 30 to 45 in good health. The CDR3 bases are TGTGCCAGCACCGCCCACAGGGTTTCCTACGAGCAGTACTTC. Its protein is CASTAHRVSYEQYF.